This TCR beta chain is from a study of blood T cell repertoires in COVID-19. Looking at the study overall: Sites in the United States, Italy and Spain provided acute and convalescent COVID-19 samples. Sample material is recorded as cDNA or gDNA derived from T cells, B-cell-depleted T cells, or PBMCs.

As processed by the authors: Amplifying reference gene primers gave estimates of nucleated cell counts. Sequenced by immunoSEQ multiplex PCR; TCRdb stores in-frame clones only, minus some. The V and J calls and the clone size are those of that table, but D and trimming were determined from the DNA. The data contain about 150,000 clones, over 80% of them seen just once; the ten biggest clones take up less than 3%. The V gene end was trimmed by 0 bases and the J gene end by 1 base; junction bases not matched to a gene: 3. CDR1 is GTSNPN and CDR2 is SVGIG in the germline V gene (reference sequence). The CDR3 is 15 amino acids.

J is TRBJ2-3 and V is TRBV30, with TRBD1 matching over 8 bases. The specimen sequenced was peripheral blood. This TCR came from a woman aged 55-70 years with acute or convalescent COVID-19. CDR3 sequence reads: CAWSVETGGTDTQYF. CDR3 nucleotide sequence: TGTGCCTGGAGTGTAGAGACAGGGGGCACAGATACGCAGTATTTT.